Below are 2 T cell receptor beta chains sequenced from a single sample in a study of cytomegalovirus exposure and HLA in healthy donors. PCR used 60 Vbeta primers and 13 Jbeta primers. Sequencing used immunoSEQ multiplex PCR; TCRdb keeps in-frame clones, though not all of them. The table records roughly 150,000 clones, approximately 84% of them present only once. Material: PBMCs. The source of these receptors is a woman aged 18 to 35 in good health and CMV-seronegative.

This chain joins TRBV4-3 and TRBJ1-2, with D possibly matching TRBD1 (6 bases). The V gene lost 4 bases and the J gene lost 8 bases, with 14 bases spanning the gap. The germline V gene encodes CDR1 LGHNA and CDR2 YSLEER. The CDR3 loop spans 13 amino acids. The CDR3 DNA reads as TGCGCCAGCAGCCCCACAGTGCAGGGGGGCTACACCTTC. Translation: CASSPTVQGGYTF.

The chain joins TRBV15 to TRBJ2-1; no clear D gene. Germline CDR1 LNHNV, CDR2 YYDKDF (reference sequence). The CDR3 runs 15 residues. The V end lost 2 bases, the J end lost 9 bases, and 17 bases lay between the germline ends. CDR3 nucleotide sequence: TGTGCCACCAGCAGATCTACCTTGTCGGTTAGTGAGCAGTTCTTC. Protein: CATSRSTLSVSEQFF.